This TCR beta chain originates from a study of cytomegalovirus exposure and HLA in healthy donors. Whole-study context: Prior work identified around 120 million unique TCR beta sequences in about 179 million T cells. HLA-typed donors were the source of about 85 million unique TCRs, which an early data release held.

Findings and caveats of the study: Using the classifier, cytomegalovirus status was reportedly diagnosed with high specificity and sensitivity. A highly shared variant cluster was judged a likely technical artifact.

CDR1 and CDR2 (germline): SEHNR, FQNEAQ (reference sequence). V trimming: 5 bases; J trimming: 5 bases; junction bases outside the gene matches: 3. The CDR3 is made up of 14 amino acids. As for this clone: The antigen is unknown.

In the PCR, 60 Vbeta and 13 Jbeta primers were used. This table comes from immunoSEQ multiplex PCR, and its TCRdb copy is limited to in-frame clones, with some not included. The profile shows about 200,000 clones, roughly 85% of them singletons. This rearrangement joins TRBV7-9 to TRBJ2-1; the match to TRBD2 covers 10 bases. The source is a man between 18 and 35 years old in good health and CMV-seronegative. Material for sequencing was PBMCs. The CDR3, as DNA: TGTGCCAGCAGCGGACTAGCGGTACACAATGAGCAGTTCTTC. Protein sequence: CASSGLAVHNEQFF.